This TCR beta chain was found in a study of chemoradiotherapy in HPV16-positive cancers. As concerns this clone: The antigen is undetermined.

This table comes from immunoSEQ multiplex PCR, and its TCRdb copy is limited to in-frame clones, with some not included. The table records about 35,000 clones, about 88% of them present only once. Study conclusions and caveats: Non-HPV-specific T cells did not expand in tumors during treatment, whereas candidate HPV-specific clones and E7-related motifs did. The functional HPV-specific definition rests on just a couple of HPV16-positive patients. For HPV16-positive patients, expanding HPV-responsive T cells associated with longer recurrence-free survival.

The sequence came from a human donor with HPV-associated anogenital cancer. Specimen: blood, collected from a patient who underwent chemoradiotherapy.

This CDR3 reads CASSLVTGPTDTQYF. In nucleotides, the CDR3 is TGTGCCAGCAGCTTAGTGACTGGACCCACAGATACGCAGTATTTT. The genes are TRBV11-1 and TRBJ2-3, with D uncertain. Germline V gives CDR1 SGHAT, CDR2 FQDESV (reference sequence). CDR3 length: 15 residues. V lost 1 base and J 2 bases, leaving 10 bases between the germline ends.